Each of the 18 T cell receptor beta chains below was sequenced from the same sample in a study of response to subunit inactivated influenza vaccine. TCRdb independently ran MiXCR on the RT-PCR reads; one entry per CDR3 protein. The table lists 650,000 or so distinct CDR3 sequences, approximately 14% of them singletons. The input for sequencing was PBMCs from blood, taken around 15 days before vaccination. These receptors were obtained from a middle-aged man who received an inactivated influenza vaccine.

The CDR3 DNA reads TGTGCCAGCAGCTGGGACGGCGTAACCTTCTATGGCTACACCTTC. This translates into CASSWDGVTFYGYTF. The chain couples TRBV11-2 to TRBJ1-2, with a weak D call TRBD1 (5 bases). Germline V CDR1 and CDR2: SGHAT, FQNNGV. Deletions cut 4 bases from V and 4 bases from J, with 16 bases between. The CDR3 loop spans 15 amino acids.

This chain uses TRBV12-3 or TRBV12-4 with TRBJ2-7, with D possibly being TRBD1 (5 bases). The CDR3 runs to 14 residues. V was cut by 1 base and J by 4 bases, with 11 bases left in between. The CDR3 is CASSLGGLKYEQYF. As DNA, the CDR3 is TGTGCCAGCAGTTTAGGGGGCCTTAAATACGAGCAGTACTTC.

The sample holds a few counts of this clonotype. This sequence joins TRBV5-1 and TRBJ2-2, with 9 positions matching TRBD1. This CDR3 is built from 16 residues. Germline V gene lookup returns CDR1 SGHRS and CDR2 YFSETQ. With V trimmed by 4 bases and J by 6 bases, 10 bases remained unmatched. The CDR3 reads CASSPPGTGRSGELFF. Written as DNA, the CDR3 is TGCGCCAGCAGCCCGCCTGGGACAGGGAGGTCCGGGGAGCTGTTTTTT.

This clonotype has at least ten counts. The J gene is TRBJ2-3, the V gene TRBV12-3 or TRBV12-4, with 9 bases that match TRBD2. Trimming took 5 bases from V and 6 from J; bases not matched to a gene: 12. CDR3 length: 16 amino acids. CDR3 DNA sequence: TGTGCCAGCAGTGGGGGGGGTAGCGGGAGTTGGGATACGCAGTATTTT. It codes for CASSGGGSGSWDTQYF.

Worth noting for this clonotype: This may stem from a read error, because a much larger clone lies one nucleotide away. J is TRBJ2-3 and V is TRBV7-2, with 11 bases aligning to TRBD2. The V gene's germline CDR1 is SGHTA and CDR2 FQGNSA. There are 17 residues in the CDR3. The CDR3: CASSLVGLAGGQDTQCF. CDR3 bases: TGTGCCAGCAGCTTAGTTGGTCTAGCGGGAGGTCAAGATACGCAGTGTTTT. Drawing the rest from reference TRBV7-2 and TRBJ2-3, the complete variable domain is GAGVSQSPSNKVTEKGKDVELRCDPISGHTALYWYRQSLGQGLEFLIYFQGNSAPDKSGLPSDRFSAERTGGSVSTLTIQRTQQEDSAVYLCASSLVGLAGGQDTQCFGPGTRLTVL.

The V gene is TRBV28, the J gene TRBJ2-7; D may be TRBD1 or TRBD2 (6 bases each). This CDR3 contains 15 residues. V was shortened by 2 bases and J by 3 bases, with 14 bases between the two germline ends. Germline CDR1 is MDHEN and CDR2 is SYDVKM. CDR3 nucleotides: TGTGCCAGCAGTTTAAGGGGGGTCCTGCACTACGAGCAGTACTTC. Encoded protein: CASSLRGVLHYEQYF.

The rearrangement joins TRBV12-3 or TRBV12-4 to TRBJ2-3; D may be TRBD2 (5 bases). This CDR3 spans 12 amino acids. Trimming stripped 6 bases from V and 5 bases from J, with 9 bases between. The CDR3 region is CASRRAVDTQYF. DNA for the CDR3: TGTGCCAGCAGGAGGGCGGTAGATACGCAGTATTTT.

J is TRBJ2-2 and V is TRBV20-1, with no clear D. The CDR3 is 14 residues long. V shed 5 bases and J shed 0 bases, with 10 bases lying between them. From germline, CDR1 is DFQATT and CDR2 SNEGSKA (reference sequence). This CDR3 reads CSAPGQTNTGELFF. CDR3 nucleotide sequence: TGCAGTGCTCCCGGGCAGACGAACACCGGGGAGCTGTTTTTT.

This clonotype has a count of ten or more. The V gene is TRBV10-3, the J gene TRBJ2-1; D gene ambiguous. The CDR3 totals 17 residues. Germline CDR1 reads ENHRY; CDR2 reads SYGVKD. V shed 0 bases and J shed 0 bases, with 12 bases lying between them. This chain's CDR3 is CAISESWAASSYNEQFF. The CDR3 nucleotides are TGTGCCATCAGTGAGTCTTGGGCAGCTAGCTCCTACAATGAGCAGTTCTTC.

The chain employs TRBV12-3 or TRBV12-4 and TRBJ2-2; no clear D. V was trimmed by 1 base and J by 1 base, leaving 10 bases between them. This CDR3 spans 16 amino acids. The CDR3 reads CASSLGLNLNTGELFF. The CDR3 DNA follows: TGTGCCAGCAGTTTAGGTCTAAACTTGAACACCGGGGAGCTGTTTTTT.

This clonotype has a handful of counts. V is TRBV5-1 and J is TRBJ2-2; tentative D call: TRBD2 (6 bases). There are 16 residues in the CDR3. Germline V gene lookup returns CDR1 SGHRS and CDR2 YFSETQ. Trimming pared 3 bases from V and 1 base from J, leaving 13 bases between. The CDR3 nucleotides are TGCGCCAGCAGCTCTCTAGCGCCCCTGAACACCGGGGAGCTGTTTTTT. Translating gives CASSSLAPLNTGELFF.

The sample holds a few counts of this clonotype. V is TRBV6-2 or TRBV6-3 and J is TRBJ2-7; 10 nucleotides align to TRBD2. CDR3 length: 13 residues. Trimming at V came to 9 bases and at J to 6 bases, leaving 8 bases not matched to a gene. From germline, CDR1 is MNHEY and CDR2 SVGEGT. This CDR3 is CASQTSGLGEQYF. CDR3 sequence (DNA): TGTGCCAGTCAGACTAGCGGGTTGGGCGAGCAGTACTTC.

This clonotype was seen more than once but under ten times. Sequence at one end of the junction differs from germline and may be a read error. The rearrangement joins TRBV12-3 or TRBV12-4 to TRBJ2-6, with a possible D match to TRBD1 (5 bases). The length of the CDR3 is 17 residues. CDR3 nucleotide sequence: TGTGCCAGCAGCCTCCCTGCAGGGTCCCCTGGGGTCAACGTCCTGACTTTC. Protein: CASSLPAGSPGVNVLTF.

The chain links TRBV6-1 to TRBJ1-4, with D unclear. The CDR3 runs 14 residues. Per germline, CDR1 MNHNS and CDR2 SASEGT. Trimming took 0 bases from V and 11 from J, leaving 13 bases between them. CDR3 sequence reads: CASSEAIGFGKLFF. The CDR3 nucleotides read TGTGCCAGCAGTGAAGCTATAGGATTCGGCAAACTGTTTTTT.

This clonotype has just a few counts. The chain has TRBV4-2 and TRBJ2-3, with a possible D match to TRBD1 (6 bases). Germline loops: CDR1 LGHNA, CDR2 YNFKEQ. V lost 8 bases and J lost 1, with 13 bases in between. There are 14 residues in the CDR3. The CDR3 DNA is TGTGCCAGCGAACAGGGCCGAGGCACAGATACGCAGTATTTT. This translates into CASEQGRGTDTQYF.

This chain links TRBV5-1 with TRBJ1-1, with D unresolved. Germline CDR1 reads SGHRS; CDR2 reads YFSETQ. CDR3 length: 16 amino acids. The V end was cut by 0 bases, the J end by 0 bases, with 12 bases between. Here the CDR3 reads CASSLDAGYMNTEAFF. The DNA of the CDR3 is TGCGCCAGCAGCTTGGATGCAGGTTATATGAACACTGAAGCTTTCTTT. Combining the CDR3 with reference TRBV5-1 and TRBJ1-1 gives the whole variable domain KAGVTQTPRYLIKTRGQQVTLSCSPISGHRSVSWYQQTPGQGLQFLFEYFSETQRNKGNFPGRFSGRQFSNSRSEMNVSTLELGDSALYLCASSLDAGYMNTEAFFGQGTRLTVV.

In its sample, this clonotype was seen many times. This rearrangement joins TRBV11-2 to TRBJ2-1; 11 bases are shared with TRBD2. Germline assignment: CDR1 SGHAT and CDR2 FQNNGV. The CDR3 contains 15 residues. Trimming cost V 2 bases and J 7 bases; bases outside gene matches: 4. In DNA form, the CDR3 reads TGTGCCAGCAGCTTAAGGAGGACTAGCGGGAATGAGCAGTTCTTC. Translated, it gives CASSLRRTSGNEQFF.

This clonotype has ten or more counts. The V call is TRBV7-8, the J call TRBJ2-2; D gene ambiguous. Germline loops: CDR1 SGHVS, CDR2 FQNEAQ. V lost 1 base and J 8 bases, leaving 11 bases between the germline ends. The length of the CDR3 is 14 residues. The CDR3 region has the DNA TGTGCCAGCAGCTTAGGACGGCGCCGGGGGGAGCTGTTTTTT. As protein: CASSLGRRRGELFF.